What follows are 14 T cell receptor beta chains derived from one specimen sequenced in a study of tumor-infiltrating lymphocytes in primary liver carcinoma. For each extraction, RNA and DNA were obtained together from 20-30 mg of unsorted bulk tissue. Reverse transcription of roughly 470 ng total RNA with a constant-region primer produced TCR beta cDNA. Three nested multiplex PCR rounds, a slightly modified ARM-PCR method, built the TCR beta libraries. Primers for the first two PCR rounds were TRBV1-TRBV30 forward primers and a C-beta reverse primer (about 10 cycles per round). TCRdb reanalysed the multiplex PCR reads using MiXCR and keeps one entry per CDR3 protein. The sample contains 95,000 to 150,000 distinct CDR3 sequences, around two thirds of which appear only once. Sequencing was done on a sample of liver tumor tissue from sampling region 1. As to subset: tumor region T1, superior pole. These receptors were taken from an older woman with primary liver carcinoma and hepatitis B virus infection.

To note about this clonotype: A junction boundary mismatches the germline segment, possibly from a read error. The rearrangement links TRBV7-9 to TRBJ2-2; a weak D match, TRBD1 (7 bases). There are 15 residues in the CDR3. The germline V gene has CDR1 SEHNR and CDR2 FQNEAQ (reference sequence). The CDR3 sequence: CASSPGGHNTGKLFF. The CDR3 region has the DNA TGTGCCAGCAGCCCAGGGGGGCATAACACCGGGAAGCTGTTTTTT.

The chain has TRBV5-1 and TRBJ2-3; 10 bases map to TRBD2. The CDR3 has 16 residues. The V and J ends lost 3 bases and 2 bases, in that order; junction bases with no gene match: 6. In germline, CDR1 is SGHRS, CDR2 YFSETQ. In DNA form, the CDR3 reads TGCGCCAGCAGCTGGGGGACTAGCGAGACCACAGATACGCAGTATTTT. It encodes CASSWGTSETTDTQYF.

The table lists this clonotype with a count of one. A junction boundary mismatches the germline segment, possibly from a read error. The CDR3 sequence is CSVGRGQETQHF. The DNA for the CDR3 is TGCAGCGTGGGCAGGGGGCAAGAGACCCAGCACTTC. The V call is TRBV29-1, the J call TRBJ2-5; the match to TRBD1 covers 8 bases. Germline V gene sequence: CDR1 SQVTM, CDR2 ANQGSEA. The CDR3 extends over 12 amino acids. Variable domain in full (rest from reference TRBV29-1 and TRBJ2-5): SAVISQKPSRDICQRGTSLTIQCQVDSQVTMMFWYRQQPGQSLTLIATANQGSEATYESGFVIDKFPISRPNLTFSTLTVSNMSPEDSSIYLCSVGRGQETQHFGPGTRLLVL.

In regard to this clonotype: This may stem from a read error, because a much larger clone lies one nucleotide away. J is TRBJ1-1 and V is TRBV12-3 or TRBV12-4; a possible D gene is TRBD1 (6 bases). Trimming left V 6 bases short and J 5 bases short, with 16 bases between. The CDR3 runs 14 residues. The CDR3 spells CASRHMGARTEAFF. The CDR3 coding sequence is TGTGCCAGCAGGCACATGGGGGCACGGACTGAAGCTTTCTTT.

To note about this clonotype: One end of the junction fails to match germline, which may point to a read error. In nucleotides, the CDR3 is TGTGTCAGCAGTTTAAGTCACACTGAAGCTTTCTTT. Protein product: CVSSLSHTEAFF. The chain is built from TRBV28 and TRBJ1-1; D is unresolved. The germline V gene encodes CDR1 MDHEN and CDR2 SYDVKM. This CDR3 is built from 12 residues.

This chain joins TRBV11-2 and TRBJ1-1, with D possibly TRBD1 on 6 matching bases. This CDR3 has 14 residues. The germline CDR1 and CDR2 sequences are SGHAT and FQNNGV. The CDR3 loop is CGNSLGPGDVEAFF. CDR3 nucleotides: TGTGGCAACAGCTTAGGGCCAGGGGACGTGGAAGCTTTCTTT.

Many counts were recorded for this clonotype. The CDR3 region has the DNA TGTGCCAGCAGCCAAGCGGACAGGGGGCCGAAAGATACGCAGTATTTT. The encoded protein is CASSQADRGPKDTQYF. The J gene is TRBJ2-3, the V gene TRBV4-2, with TRBD1 identical over 11 bases. The trim removed 1 base at V and 5 bases at J, leaving 5 bases unmatched. This CDR3 has 16 amino acids. Germline CDR1 reads LGHNA; CDR2 reads YNFKEQ.

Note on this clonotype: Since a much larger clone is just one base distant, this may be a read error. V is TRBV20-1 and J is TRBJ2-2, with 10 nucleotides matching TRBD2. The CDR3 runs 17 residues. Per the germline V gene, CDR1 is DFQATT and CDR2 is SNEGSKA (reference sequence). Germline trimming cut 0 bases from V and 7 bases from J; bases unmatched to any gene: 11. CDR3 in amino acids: CSARDLASGSLGGELFF. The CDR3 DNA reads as TGCAGTGCTAGAGATCTGGCTAGCGGGAGTCTGGGCGGGGAGCTGTTTTTT.

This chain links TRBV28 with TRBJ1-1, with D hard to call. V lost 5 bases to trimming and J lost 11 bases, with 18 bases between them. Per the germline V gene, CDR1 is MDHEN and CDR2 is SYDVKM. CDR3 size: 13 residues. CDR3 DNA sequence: TGTGCCAGCAGTCTTACACGGAGGTGGAAGGCTTTCTTT. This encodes CASSLTRRWKAFF.

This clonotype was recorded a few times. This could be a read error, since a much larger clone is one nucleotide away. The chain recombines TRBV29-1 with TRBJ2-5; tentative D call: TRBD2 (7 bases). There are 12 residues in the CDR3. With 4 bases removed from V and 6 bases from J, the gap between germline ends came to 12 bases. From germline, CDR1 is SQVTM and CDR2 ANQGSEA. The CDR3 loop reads CSVAGGAKTQYF. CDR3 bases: TGCAGCGTTGCGGGGGGCGCAAAGACCCAGTACTTC.

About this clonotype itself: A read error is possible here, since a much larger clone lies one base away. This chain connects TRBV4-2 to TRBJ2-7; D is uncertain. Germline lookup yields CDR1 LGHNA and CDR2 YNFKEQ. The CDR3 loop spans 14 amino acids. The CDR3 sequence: CASSQSAINDEQHF. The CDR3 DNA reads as TGTGCCAGCAGCCAATCGGCAATTAACGACGAGCAGCACTTC.

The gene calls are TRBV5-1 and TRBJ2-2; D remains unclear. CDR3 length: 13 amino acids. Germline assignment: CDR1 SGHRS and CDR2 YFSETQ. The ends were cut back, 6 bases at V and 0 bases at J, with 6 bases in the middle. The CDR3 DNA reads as TGCGCCAGCACCCTCACGAACACCGGGGAGCTGTTTTTT. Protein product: CASTLTNTGELFF.

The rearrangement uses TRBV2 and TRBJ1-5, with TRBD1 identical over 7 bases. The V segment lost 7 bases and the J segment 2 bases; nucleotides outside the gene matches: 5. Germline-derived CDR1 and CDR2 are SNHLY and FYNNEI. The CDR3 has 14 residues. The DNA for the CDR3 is TGTGCCAGCACCGGGACAGCATGCAATCAGCCCCAGCATTTT. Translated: CASTGTACNQPQHF.

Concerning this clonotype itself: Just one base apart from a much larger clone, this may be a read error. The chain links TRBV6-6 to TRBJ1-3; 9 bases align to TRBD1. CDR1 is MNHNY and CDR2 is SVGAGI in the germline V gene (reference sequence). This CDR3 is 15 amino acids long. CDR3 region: CAGSYSRDRVNTIYF. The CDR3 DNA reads TGTGCCGGCAGTTACTCGAGGGACAGGGTTAACACCATATATTTT.